The 4 T cell receptor beta chains reported below all come from one sample, sequenced in a study of T-cell memory formation after mild COVID-19. TCRdb fed the 5' RACE reads into MiXCR, producing one record per CDR3 protein. The sample shows about 180,000 distinct CDR3 sequences, roughly 18% of them seen only once. Sequencing was performed on PBMCs or a T cell subset sorted from them (not recorded which). All receptors come from a man aged 18 to 30 who had mild COVID-19 (a few samples of this study predate the infection). Cell type and time point are not known.

The V call is TRBV6-2 or TRBV6-3, the J call TRBJ2-7; D gene unclear. From germline, CDR1 is MNHEY and CDR2 SVGEGT. The CDR3 loop spans 15 amino acids. The CDR3 coding sequence is TGTGCCAGCAGTCGACGGCCCCCCGGAGCCTACGAGGAGTACGTC. It translates to CASSRRPPGAYEEYV.

The rearrangement uses TRBV3-1 and TRBJ1-4; possibly TRBD1 for D (6 bases). Germline values: CDR1 LGHDT, CDR2 YNNKEL (reference sequence). V was pared by 2 bases and J by 8 bases, with 12 bases between. This CDR3 region has 14 residues. The CDR3 bases are TGTGCCAGCAGCCAAACAGGGATCCGGGAAAAACTGTTTTTT. Its translation is CASSQTGIREKLFF.

This clonotype was detected a few times. V gene TRBV29-1 combines with J gene TRBJ1-4, with 7 bases identical to TRBD1. The V gene end was trimmed by 7 bases and the J gene end by 5 bases; junction bases not matched to a gene: 4. This CDR3 is 12 amino acids long. Germline lookup yields CDR1 SQVTM and CDR2 ANQGSEA. CDR3 loop: CSGGGENEKLFF. In DNA, the CDR3 is TGCAGCGGAGGGGGCGAGAATGAAAAACTGTTTTTT.

This clonotype was observed a few times. This rearrangement joins TRBV27 to TRBJ2-5, with no clear D. The CDR3 is made up of 10 amino acids. The V end lost 6 bases, the J end lost 4 bases, and 3 bases lay between the germline ends. Germline CDR1 and CDR2: MNHEY and SMNVEV (reference sequence). CDR3 loop: CASSPETQYF. DNA for the CDR3: TGTGCCAGCAGCCCAGAGACCCAGTACTTC.